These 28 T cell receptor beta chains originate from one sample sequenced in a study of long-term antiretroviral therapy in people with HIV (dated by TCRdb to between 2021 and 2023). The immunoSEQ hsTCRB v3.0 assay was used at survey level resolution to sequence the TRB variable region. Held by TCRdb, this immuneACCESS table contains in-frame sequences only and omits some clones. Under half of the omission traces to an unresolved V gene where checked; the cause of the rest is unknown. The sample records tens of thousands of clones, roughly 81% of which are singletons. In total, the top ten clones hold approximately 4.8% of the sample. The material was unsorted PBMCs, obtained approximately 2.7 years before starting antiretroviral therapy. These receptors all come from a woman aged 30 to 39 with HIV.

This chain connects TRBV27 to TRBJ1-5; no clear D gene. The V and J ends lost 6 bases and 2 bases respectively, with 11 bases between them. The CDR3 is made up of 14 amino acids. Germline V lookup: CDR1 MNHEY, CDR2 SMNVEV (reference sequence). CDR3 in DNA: TGTGCCAGCAGCCTCAATTTGGGCAATCAGCCCCAGCATTTT. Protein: CASSLNLGNQPQHF.

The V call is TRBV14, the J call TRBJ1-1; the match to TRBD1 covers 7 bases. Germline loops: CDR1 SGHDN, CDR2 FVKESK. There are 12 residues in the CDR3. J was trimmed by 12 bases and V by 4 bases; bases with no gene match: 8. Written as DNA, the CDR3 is TGTGCCAGCAGCCCTGGACAGGTAATACCTTTCTTT. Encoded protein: CASSPGQVIPFF.

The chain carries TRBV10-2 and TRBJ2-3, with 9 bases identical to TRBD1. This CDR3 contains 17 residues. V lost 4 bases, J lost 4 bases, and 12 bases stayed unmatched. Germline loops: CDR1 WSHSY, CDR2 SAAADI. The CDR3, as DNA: TGCGCCAGCAGTGCCGCCCCGGGACAGGGAGGCCCAGATACGCAGTATTTT. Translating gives CASSAAPGQGGPDTQYF.

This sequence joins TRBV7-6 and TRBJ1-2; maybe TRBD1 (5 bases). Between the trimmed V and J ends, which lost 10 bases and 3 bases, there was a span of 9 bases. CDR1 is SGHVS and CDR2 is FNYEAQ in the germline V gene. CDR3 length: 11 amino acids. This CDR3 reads CAIQGDYGYTF. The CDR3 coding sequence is TGTGCCATCCAGGGTGACTATGGCTACACCTTC.

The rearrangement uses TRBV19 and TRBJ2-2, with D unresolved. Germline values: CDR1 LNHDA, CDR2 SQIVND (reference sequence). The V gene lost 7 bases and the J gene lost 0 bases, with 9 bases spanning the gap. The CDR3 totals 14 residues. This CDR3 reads CASNARPNTGELFF. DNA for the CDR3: TGTGCCAGTAATGCAAGACCGAACACCGGGGAGCTGTTTTTT.

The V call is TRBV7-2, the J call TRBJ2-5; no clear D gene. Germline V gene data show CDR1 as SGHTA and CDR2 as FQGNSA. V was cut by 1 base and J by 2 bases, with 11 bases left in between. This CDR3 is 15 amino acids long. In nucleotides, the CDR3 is TGTGCCAGCAGCTTAGTCGGCAGCCTACAAGAGACCCAGTACTTC. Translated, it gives CASSLVGSLQETQYF. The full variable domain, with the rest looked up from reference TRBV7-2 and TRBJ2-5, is GAGVSQSPSNKVTEKGKDVELRCDPISGHTALYWYRQSLGQGLEFLIYFQGNSAPDKSGLPSDRFSAERTGGSVSTLTIQRTQQEDSAVYLCASSLVGSLQETQYFGPGTRLLVL.

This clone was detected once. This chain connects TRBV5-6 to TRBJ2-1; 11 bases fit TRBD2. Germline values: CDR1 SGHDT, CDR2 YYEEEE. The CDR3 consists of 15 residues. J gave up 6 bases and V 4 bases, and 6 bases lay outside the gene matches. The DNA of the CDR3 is TGTGCCAGCAGCCCGGGACTAGCGGATTCCAATGAGCAGTTCTTC. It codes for CASSPGLADSNEQFF.

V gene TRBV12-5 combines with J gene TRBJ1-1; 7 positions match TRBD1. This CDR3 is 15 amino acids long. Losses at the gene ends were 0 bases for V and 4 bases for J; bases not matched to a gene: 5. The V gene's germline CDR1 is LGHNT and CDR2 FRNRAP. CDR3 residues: CASGLVPSGGTEAFF. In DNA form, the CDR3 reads TGTGCTAGTGGTTTGGTACCTTCAGGGGGCACTGAAGCTTTCTTT.

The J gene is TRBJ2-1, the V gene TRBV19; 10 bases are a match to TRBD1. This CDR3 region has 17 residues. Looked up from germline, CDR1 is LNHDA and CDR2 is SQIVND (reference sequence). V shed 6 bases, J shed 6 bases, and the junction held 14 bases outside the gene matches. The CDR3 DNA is TGTGCCAGTAGCAGGGACAGGGGTCAGGCATTCCTCAATGAGCAGTTCTTC. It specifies CASSRDRGQAFLNEQFF.

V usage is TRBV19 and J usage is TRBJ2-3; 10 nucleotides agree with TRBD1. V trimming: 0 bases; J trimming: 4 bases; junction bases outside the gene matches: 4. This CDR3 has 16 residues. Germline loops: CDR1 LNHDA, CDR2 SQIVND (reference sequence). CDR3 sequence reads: CASSIEGTGAADTQYF. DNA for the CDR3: TGTGCCAGTAGTATAGAAGGGACAGGGGCGGCAGATACGCAGTATTTT.

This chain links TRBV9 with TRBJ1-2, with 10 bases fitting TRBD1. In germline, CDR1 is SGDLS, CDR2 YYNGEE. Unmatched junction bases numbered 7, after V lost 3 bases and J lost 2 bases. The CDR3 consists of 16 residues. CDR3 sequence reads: CASSAGTGVGNYGYTF. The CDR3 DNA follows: TGTGCCAGCAGCGCCGGGACAGGGGTAGGGAACTATGGCTACACCTTC. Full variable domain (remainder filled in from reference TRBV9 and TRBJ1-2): DSGVTQTPKHLITATGQRVTLRCSPRSGDLSVYWYQQSLDQGLQFLIQYYNGEERAKGNILERFSAQQFPDLHSELNLSSLELGDSALYFCASSAGTGVGNYGYTFGSGTRLTVV.

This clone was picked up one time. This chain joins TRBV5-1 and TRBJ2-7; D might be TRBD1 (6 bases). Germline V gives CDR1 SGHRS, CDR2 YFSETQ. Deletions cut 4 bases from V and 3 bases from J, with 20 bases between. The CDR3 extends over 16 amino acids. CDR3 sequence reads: CASSTGHPGGFYEQYF. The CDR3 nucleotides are TGCGCCAGCAGCACCGGACATCCTGGGGGCTTCTACGAGCAGTACTTC.

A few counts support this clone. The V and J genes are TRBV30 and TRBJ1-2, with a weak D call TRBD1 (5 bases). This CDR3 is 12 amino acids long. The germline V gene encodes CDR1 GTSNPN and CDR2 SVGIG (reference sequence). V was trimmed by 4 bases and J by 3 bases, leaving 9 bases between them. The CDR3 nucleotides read TGTGCCTGGACGCAGGGCTACTATGGCTACACCTTC. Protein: CAWTQGYYGYTF.

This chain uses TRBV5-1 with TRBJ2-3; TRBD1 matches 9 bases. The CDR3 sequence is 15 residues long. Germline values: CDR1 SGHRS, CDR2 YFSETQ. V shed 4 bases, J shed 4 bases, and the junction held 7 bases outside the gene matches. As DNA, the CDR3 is TGCGCCAGCAGCAACTCACAGGGGGCAGCAGATACGCAGTATTTT. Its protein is CASSNSQGAADTQYF.

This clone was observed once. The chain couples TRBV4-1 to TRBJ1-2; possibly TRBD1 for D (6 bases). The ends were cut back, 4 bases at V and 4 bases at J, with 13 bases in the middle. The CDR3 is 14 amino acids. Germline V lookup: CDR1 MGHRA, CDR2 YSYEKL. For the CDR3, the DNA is TGCGCCAGCAGCCGGCCCCCAGGGGCCTATGGCTACACCTTC. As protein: CASSRPPGAYGYTF.

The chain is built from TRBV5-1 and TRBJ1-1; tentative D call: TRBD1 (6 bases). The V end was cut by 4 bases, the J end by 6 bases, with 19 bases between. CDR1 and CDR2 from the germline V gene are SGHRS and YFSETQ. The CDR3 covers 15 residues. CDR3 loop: CASSPDPGKGAEAFF. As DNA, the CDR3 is TGCGCCAGCAGCCCAGACCCGGGCAAGGGGGCTGAAGCTTTCTTT.

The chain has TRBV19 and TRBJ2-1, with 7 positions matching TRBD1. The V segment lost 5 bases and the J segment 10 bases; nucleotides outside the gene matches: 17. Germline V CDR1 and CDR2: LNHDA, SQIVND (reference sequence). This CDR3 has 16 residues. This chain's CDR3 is CASSFSPPGQGDEQFF. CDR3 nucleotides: TGTGCCAGTAGTTTCTCACCGCCCGGGCAGGGGGACGAGCAGTTCTTC.

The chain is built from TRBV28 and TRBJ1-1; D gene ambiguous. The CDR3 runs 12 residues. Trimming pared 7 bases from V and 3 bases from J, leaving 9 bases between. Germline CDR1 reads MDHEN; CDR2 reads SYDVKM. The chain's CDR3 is CASTFLDTEAFF. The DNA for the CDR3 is TGTGCCAGCACCTTTCTGGACACTGAAGCTTTCTTT.

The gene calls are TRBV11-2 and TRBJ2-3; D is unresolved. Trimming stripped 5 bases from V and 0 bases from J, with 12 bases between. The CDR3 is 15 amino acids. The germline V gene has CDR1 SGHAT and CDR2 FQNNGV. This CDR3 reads CASSTVLPSTDTQYF. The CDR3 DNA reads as TGTGCCAGCAGCACCGTTTTGCCGAGCACAGATACGCAGTATTTT.

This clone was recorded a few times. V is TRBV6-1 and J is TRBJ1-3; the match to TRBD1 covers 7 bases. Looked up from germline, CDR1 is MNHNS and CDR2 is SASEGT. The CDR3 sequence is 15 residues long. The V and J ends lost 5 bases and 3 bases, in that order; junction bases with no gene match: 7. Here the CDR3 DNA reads TGTGCCAGCAGTAATCCCCGGACAGGTGGAAACACCATATATTTT. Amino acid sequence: CASSNPRTGGNTIYF.

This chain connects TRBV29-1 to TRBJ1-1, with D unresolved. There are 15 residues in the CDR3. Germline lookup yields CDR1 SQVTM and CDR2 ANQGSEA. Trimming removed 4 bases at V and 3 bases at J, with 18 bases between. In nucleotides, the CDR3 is TGCAGCGTTGGCAGTACGGGTCCAAGGGACACTGAAGCTTTCTTT. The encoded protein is CSVGSTGPRDTEAFF.

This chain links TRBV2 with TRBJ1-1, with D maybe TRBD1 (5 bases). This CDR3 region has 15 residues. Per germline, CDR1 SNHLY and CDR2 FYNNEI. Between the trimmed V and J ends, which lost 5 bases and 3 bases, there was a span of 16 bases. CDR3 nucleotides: TGTGCCAGCAGTACCCACCAGGGACGGGACACTGAAGCTTTCTTT. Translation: CASSTHQGRDTEAFF. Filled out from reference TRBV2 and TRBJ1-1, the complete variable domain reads EPEVTQTPSHQVTQMGQEVILRCVPISNHLYFYWYRQILGQKVEFLVSFYNNEISEKSEIFDDQFSVERPDGSNFTLKIRSTKLEDSAMYFCASSTHQGRDTEAFFGQGTRLTVV.

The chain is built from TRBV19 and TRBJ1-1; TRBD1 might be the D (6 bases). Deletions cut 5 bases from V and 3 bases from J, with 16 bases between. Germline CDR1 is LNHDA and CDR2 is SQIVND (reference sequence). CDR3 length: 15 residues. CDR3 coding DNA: TGTGCCAGTAGTTTTTCGGGGGGCGGGTACACTGAAGCTTTCTTT. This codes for CASSFSGGGYTEAFF.

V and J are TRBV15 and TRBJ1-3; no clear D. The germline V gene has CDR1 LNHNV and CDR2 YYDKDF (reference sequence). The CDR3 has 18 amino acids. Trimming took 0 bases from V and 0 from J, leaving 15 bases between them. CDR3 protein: CATSREWTAATSGNTIYF. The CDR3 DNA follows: TGTGCCACCAGCAGAGAATGGACGGCAGCAACCTCTGGAAACACCATATATTTT.

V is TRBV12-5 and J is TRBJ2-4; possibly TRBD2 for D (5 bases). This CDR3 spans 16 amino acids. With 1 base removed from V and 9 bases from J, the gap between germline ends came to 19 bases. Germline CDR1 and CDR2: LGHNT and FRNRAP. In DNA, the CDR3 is TGTGCTAGTGGTTTGGCCGGGGTGGCTGGGAGTCCCATTCAGTACTTC. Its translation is CASGLAGVAGSPIQYF.

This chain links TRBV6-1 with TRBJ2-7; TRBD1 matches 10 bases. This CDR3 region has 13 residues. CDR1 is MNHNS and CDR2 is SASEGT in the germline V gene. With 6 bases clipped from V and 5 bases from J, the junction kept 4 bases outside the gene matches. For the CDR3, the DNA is TGTGCCAGCAGCCGGGACAGGGGTGACGAGCAGTACGTC. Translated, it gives CASSRDRGDEQYV.

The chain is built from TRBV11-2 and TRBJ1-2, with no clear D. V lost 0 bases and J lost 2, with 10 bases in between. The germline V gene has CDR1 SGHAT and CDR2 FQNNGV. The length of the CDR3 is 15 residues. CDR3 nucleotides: TGTGCCAGCAGCTTAGAGCCAGCCATCAACTATGGCTACACCTTC. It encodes CASSLEPAINYGYTF.

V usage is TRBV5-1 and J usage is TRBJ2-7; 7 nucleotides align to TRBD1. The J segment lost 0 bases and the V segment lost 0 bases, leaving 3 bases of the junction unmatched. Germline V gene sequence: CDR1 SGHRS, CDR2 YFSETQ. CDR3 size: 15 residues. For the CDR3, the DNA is TGCGCCAGCAGCTTGGGTCAGGGGGTCTCCTACGAGCAGTACTTC. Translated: CASSLGQGVSYEQYF.